Following are 13 T cell receptor beta chains from one sample sequenced in a study of identical twins. TCRdb ran MiXCR on the 5' RACE reads and lists one entry per CDR3 protein. The sample has hundreds of thousands of distinct CDR3 sequences, roughly 8.6% seen once. These data also featured in a second study, about yellow fever vaccine responses in identical twins.

The sequencing input was memory (CD45RO+) T cells sorted from blood. Source of these receptors: a woman younger than 35 in good health.

This clonotype appeared a few times. The J gene is TRBJ2-2, the V gene TRBV20-1, with D possibly TRBD2 on 5 matching bases. CDR3 length: 12 amino acids. Germline lookup yields CDR1 DFQATT and CDR2 SNEGSKA (reference sequence). Between the trimmed V and J ends, which lost 3 bases and 3 bases, there was a span of 5 bases. The CDR3 region is CSARGDTGELFF. Here the CDR3 DNA reads TGCAGTGCTAGGGGAGACACCGGGGAGCTGTTTTTT.

This chain links TRBV20-1 with TRBJ2-7; TRBD2 matches 14 bases. Germline V CDR1 and CDR2: DFQATT, SNEGSKA (reference sequence). V trimming: 5 bases; J trimming: 7 bases; junction bases outside the gene matches: 10. The CDR3 extends over 15 amino acids. This CDR3 is CSAPMTSGGAWEQYV. The CDR3 coding sequence is TGCAGTGCTCCTATGACTAGCGGGGGGGCCTGGGAGCAGTACGTC.

This chain links TRBV29-1 with TRBJ2-5; the D gene is possibly TRBD2 (7 bases). The CDR3 has 12 amino acids. V lost 7 bases and J 4 bases, leaving 13 bases between the germline ends. The V gene's germline CDR1 is SQVTM and CDR2 ANQGSEA. CDR3 region: CSAQGGGETQYF. The CDR3 region has the DNA TGCAGCGCCCAAGGGGGGGGAGAGACCCAGTACTTC.

In its sample, this clonotype was seen many times. The rearrangement links TRBV3-1 to TRBJ1-6; tentative D call: TRBD1 (5 bases). Germline loops: CDR1 LGHDT, CDR2 YNNKEL (reference sequence). The V and J ends lost 5 bases and 0 bases respectively, with 8 bases between them. The CDR3 totals 15 residues. The CDR3 coding sequence is TGTGCCAGCAGCGAGGGGTCCTCCTATAATTCACCCCTCCACTTT. Amino acids: CASSEGSSYNSPLHF. Full variable domain (rest looked up from reference TRBV3-1 and TRBJ1-6): DTAVSQTPKYLVTQMGNDKSIKCEQNLGHDTMYWYKQDSKKFLKIMFSYNNKELIINETVPNRFSPKSPDKAHLNLHINSLELGDSAVYFCASSEGSSYNSPLHFGNGTRLTVT.

This clonotype was found many times. The chain uses TRBV5-1 and TRBJ1-1, with unresolved D. Trimming cost V 3 bases and J 4 bases, with 16 bases left between them. The CDR3 spans 15 residues. Germline CDR1 SGHRS, CDR2 YFSETQ. CDR3 DNA sequence: TGCGCCAGCAGCTCCTCCTTGAAGGGCGGCACTGAAGCTTTCTTT. Translated, it gives CASSSSLKGGTEAFF.

The chain has TRBV5-1 and TRBJ2-5; 10 nucleotides agree with TRBD1. The CDR3 is made up of 17 amino acids. CDR1 is SGHRS, CDR2 YFSETQ, per germline. J lost 0 bases, V lost 0 bases, and 5 bases had no gene match. The CDR3: CASSLGTGGSDQETQYF. CDR3 sequence (DNA): TGCGCCAGCAGCTTGGGGACAGGGGGTAGCGACCAAGAGACCCAGTACTTC.

Only a few counts were recorded for this clonotype. A read error may account for a junction end that differs from germline. The gene calls are TRBV29-1 and TRBJ1-1, with TRBD1 matching over 10 bases. Germline V lookup: CDR1 SQVTM, CDR2 ANQGSEA. CDR3 size: 14 residues. This CDR3 reads CSVRQGAWGTEAFF. The CDR3 DNA reads TGCAGCGTGAGACAGGGGGCTTGGGGAACTGAAGCTTTTTTT.

The rearrangement joins TRBV14 to TRBJ1-1; tentatively, D is TRBD1 (5 bases). V lost 0 bases to trimming and J lost 5 bases, with 22 bases between them. The CDR3 covers 18 residues. The germline CDR1 and CDR2 sequences are SGHDN and FVKESK. Here the CDR3 DNA reads TGTGCCAGCAGCCAAGATCTTGGGACGGCCTTCTCGGGGACTGAAGCTTTCTTT. Protein sequence: CASSQDLGTAFSGTEAFF. The full variable domain, completed using reference TRBV14 and TRBJ1-1, is EAGVTQFPSHSVIEKGQTVTLRCDPISGHDNLYWYRRVMGKEIKFLLHFVKESKQDESGMPNNRFLAERTGGTYSTLKVQPAELEDSGVYFCASSQDLGTAFSGTEAFFGQGTRLTVV.

This chain joins TRBV6-5 and TRBJ2-5; D unresolved. The germline gives CDR1 MNHEY, CDR2 SVGAGI. V lost 0 bases and J 0 bases, leaving 11 bases between the germline ends. The length of the CDR3 is 16 residues. The DNA of the CDR3 is TGTGCCAGCAGTTACTCTTACTCCAGAGACCAAGAGACCCAGTACTTC. It encodes CASSYSYSRDQETQYF.

The V gene is TRBV4-2, the J gene TRBJ1-3; tentative D call: TRBD1 (6 bases). Trimming removed 4 bases at V and 0 bases at J, with 19 bases between. The CDR3 covers 18 residues. The germline CDR1 and CDR2 sequences are LGHNA and YNFKEQ. The CDR3 is CASSLRQRGKGSGNTIYF. In DNA form, the CDR3 reads TGTGCCAGCAGCCTCCGACAGAGGGGGAAGGGCTCTGGAAACACCATATATTTT.

This clonotype was seen repeatedly, ten times or more. The rearrangement links TRBV5-5 to TRBJ1-2; weak D call: TRBD1 (5 bases). The CDR3 runs to 14 residues. Germline V gene sequence: CDR1 SGHKS, CDR2 YYEKEE (reference sequence). The V end was cut by 4 bases, the J end by 2 bases, with 12 bases between. The CDR3 protein is CASSRLTGNYGYTF. Here the CDR3 DNA reads TGTGCCAGCAGCAGGCTCACAGGAAACTATGGCTACACCTTC.

This chain uses TRBV11-2 with TRBJ2-2; 7 bases are a match to TRBD1. The CDR3 runs 15 residues. After removal of 1 base from V and 4 bases from J, the junction contained 3 bases not matched to a gene. CDR1 and CDR2 from the germline V gene are SGHAT and FQNNGV. Here the CDR3 reads CASSLAYRGTGELFF. CDR3 DNA: TGTGCCAGCAGCTTAGCCTACAGGGGCACCGGGGAGCTGTTTTTT.

The chain has TRBV14 and TRBJ1-6, with D hard to call. CDR1 is SGHDN and CDR2 is FVKESK in the germline V gene. V shed 1 base and J shed 7 bases, with 11 bases lying between them. This CDR3 comprises 15 residues. CDR3 amino acids: CASSQGGNRNSPLHF. The CDR3 bases are TGTGCCAGCAGCCAAGGAGGGAATAGAAATTCACCCCTCCACTTT.